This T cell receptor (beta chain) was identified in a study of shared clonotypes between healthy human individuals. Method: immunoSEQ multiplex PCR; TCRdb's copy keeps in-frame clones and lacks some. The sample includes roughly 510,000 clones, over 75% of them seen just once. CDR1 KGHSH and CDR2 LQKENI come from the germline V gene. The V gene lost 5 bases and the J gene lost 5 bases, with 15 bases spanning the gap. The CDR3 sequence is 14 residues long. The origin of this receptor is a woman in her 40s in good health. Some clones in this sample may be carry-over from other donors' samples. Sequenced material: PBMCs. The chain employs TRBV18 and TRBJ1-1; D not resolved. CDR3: CASSADSFGTEAFF. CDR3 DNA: TGTGCCAGCTCAGCGGACTCCTTCGGAACTGAAGCTTTCTTT.